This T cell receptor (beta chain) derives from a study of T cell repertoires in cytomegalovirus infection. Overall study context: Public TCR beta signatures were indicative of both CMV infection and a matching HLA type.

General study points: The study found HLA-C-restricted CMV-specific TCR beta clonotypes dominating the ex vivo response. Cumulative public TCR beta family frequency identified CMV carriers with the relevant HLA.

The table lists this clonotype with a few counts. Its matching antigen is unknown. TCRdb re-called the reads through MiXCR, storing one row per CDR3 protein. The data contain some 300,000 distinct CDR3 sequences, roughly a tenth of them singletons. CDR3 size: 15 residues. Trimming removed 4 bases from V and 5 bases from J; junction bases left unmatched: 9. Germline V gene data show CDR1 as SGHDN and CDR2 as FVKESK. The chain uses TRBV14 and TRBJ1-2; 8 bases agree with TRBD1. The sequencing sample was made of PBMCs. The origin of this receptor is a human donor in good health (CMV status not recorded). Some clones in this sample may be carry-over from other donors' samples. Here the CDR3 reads CASSLSRQGSYGYTF. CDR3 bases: TGTGCCAGCAGCCTGAGCAGACAGGGGAGTTATGGCTACACCTTC.